The sequence of this T cell receptor beta chain was determined in a study of CD8+ T cells in alopecia areata. General study findings and limits: Greater clonality was observed in lesional scalp samples, especially alopecia totalis/universalis, versus normal scalp.

It was from alopecia areata patients that lesional scalp punch biopsies and peripheral blood were collected. CDR1 and CDR2 from the germline V gene are SGHRS and YFSETQ. The CDR3 length is 15 residues. Extracted RNA was reverse transcribed into cDNA, the sequencing template. Sequenced by immunoSEQ multiplex PCR; TCRdb stores in-frame clones only, minus some. The sample carries about 180,000 clones, about 63% recorded once. Details on this clone: Its antigen is not identified. Mismatch with germline at one junction end may stem from a read error.

The TCR sequence derives from a human donor with alopecia areata. The rearrangement links TRBV5-1 to TRBJ1-6; no firm D call. The specimen comprised CD4+ T cells sorted from blood, sampled at week 0. The CDR3 protein is CASSFSSSYDSPLHF. The CDR3, as DNA: TGCGCCAGCAGCTTCTCGAGCTCCTATGATTCACCCCTCCACTTT.